Sequencing of this T cell receptor (beta chain) was carried out in a study of shared clonotypes between healthy human individuals. Study context: A donor's plate count was three for CD4 naive and three for CD4 memory; CD8 naive had two and CD8 memory one. Study conclusions and caveats: Sharing across four donors was highest in naive CD4 (around 5%) and lowest in memory CD8 (about 0.4%). Non-shared clonotypes had lower generation probabilities than clonotypes shared by all four sorted-subset donors.

The input for sorted-subset replicate PCRs was around 200 ng DNA, tens of thousands of T cell genomes. Libraries were prepared by immunoSEQ multiplex PCR; TCRdb keeps only in-frame clonotypes and omits some of them. The repertoire has over a million clones, around 82% of them found once; the top ten carry approximately 0.56%. The CDR3 length is 13 residues. CDR1 is SQVTM, CDR2 ANQGSEA, per germline. V lost 4 bases and J 8 bases, leaving 15 bases between the germline ends. With regard to this clone: No antigen is known for it.

Sequenced: memory CD4+ T cells from PBMCs. The subset denotes: CD45RA-negative fraction. The chain has TRBV29-1 and TRBJ2-4, with D possibly matching TRBD2 (5 bases). The sequence was collected from a man younger than 35 in good health. Some clones in this sample may be carry-over from other donors' samples. The CDR3 loop reads CSVGKQLGDIQYF. As DNA, the CDR3 is TGCAGCGTTGGTAAACAGCTCGGGGACATTCAGTACTTC. Based on the CDR3 plus reference TRBV29-1 and TRBJ2-4, the full variable domain is SAVISQKPSRDICQRGTSLTIQCQVDSQVTMMFWYRQQPGQSLTLIATANQGSEATYESGFVIDKFPISRPNLTFSTLTVSNMSPEDSSIYLCSVGKQLGDIQYFGAGTRLSVL.